This paragraph covers one T cell receptor beta chain sequence. Its antigen is undetermined. This record belongs to a study of cytomegalovirus exposure and HLA in healthy donors. Looking at the study overall: A previous analysis identified approximately 120 million unique TCR beta sequences derived from 180 million or so T cells.

PCR amplification relied on 60 Vbeta primers (plus 13 Jbeta primers). Repertoires were generated with immunoSEQ multiplex PCR, while TCRdb's copy carries only in-frame clones and drops some. The table includes 170,000 or so clones, approximately 84% detected once. Trimming took 2 bases from V and 0 from J, leaving 3 bases between them. Germline V gives CDR1 SEHNR, CDR2 FQNEAQ (reference sequence). This CDR3 is built from 13 residues. Study-wide points: Researchers left out some V segments, among them TRBV6-2 and TRBV6-3, as indistinguishable. According to an earlier analysis, most TCR beta V segments yielded productive rearrangements about 90% or about 30% of the time.

This receptor was obtained from a young man in good health and CMV-seronegative. The genes are TRBV7-9 and TRBJ2-3; D uncertain. The sequencing input was PBMCs. CDR3 in amino acids: CASSLLSTDTQYF. CDR3 bases: TGTGCCAGCAGCTTATTAAGCACAGATACGCAGTATTTT.